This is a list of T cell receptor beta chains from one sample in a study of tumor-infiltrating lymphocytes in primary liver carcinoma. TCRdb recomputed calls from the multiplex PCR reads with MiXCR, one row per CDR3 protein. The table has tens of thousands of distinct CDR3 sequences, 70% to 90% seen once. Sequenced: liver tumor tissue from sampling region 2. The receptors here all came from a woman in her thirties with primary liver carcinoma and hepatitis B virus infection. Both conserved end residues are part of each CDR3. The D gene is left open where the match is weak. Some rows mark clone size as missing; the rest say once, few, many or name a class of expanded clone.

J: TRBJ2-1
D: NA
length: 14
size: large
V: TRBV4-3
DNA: TGCGCCAGCAGCCACACAGAGTTGGTCAATGAGCAGTTCTTC
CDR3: CASSHTELVNEQFF

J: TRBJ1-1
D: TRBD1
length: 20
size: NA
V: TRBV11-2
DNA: TGTGCCAGCAGCGCTTGGGACAGGGGGCGCAAGATGTGGAGTAACACTGAAGCTCTCTTT
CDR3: CASSAWDRGRKMWSNTEALF

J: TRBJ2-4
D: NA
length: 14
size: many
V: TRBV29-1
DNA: TGCAGCGTTCGGGACCCAACGGGGCGAAACATTCAGTACTTC
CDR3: CSVRDPTGRNIQYF

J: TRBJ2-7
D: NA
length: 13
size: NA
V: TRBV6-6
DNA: TGTGCCACCAGCCCCGGAGGGAACTACGAGCAGTACTTC
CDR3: CATSPGGNYEQYF

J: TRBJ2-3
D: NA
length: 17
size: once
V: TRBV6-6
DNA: TGTGTCAGCAGTTGCCAGACCGGACCTCGACGCACAGATAGGCAGTATTTT
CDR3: CVSSCQTGPRRTDRQYF

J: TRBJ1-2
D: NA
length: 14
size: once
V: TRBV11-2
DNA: TGTGCTAACAGCTTAAGGGAAGCTAAGTATGGCTACACCTTC
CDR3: CANSLREAKYGYTF

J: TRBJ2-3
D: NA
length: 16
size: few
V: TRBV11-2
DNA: TGTGCCAGCAGTCGCAGGTGGAGCCTAAGCACAGATATGCAGTATTTT
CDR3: CASSRRWSLSTDMQYF

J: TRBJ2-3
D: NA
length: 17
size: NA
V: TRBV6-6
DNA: TGTGCCAGCAGTCCATCCCATTACGGACCATCCACAGATACGCAGTATTTC
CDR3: CASSPSHYGPSTDTQYF

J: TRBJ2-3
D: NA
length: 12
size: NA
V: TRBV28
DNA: TGTGCCAGCACTTTGAGTCGAGATACGAACTATTTT
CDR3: CASTLSRDTNYF

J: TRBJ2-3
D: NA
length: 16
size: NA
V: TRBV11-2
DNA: TGTATCAGCAGTCGCAGGGGGGGCCTAAGCACGGATACGCAGTATTTT
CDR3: CISSRRGGLSTDTQYF

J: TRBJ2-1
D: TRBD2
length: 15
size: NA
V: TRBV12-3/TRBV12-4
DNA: TGTGTCAGCAGCCTGTCCGGGACTAGCGGACTTGAGCGGCTCTTC
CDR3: CVSSLSGTSGLERLF

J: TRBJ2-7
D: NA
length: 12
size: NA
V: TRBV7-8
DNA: TGTGCCAGCAGCTTCGAACTAGGGGAGCAGTACTTC
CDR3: CASSFELGEQYF

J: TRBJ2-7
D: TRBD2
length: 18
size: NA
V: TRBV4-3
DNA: TGCGCCTGCAGCCAAGCTGTGACGGGGGGTCACGTTAGCTACGAACAGTACTTC
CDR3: CACSQAVTGGHVSYEQYF

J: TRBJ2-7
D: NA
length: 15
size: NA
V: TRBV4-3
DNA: TGCGCCAGCAGCCAGGATCTTCCAGGGCCCTACGAGCAGTACTTC
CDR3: CASSQDLPGPYEQYF

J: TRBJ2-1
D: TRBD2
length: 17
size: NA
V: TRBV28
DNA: TGTGCCTGCACCCACTATGGGGGAGGGCTATCCCGCAATGAGCAGTTCTTC
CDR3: CACTHYGGGLSRNEQFF

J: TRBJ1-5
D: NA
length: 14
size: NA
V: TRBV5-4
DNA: TGTCTCAGCAGGGCCGGGACCTTACATCAGCCCCAGCAATTT
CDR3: CLSRAGTLHQPQQF

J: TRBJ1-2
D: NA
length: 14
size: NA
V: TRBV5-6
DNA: TGTGCCAACAGCGCAACCGCGTTCAGGGATAACTACACCTTC
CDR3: CANSATAFRDNYTF

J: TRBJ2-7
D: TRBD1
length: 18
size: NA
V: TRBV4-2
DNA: TGTGCCAGTAACCAGGAACACCCAGGACAGGGGGGACCGCGCAAGCAGTACTTC
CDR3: CASNQEHPGQGGPRKQYF

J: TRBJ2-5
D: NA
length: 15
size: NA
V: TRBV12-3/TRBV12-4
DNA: TGTGTCAACAGCACCTACCCCGGGAACGAAGAAACCCAGTACTTC
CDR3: CVNSTYPGNEETQYF

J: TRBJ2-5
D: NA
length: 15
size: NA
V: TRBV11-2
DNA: TGTGCTAGCAGCTTTTCGACGACAGCCACTGAGACCCAGTACTTC
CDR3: CASSFSTTATETQYF

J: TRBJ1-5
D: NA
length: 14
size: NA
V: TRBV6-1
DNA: TGTGCCAGCACTGACGGGGTAGAGGGTCAGCCCCAGCATTTT
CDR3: CASTDGVEGQPQHF

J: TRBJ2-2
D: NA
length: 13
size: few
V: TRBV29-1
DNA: TGCAGCGTTGGGAGACGAGACGCCGGGGAGTTGTTTTTC
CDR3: CSVGRRDAGELFF

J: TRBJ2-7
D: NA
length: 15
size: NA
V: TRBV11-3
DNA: TGTGCCAATAGCTTAGACCGTGACCTCCCCTACGAGCAGTACTTC
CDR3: CANSLDRDLPYEQYF

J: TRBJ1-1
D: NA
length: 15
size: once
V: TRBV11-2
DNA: TGTACCAGCATCTTAAAAAGAGGGAGGTTAAATCAAGCTTTCTTT
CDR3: CTSILKRGRLNQAFF

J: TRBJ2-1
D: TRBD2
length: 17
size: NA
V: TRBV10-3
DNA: TGTGCCACGAGTGAGTCTTTAGCGGGAGAAGAGTACAATGAACAGTTCTTC
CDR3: CATSESLAGEEYNEQFF

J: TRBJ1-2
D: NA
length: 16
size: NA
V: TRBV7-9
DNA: TGTGCCAGCAGCTTAGCGTCCCTAGGCCAGACGAATGGCTGCACCTTC
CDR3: CASSLASLGQTNGCTF

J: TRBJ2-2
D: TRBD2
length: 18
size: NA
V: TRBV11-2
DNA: TGTGCCAGCAACCCACCCCGAGCGGGAGGCCCGAACACCAGGGAGCTGTTTTTT
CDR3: CASNPPRAGGPNTRELFF

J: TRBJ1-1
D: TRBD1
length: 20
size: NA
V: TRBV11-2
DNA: TGTGCAAGCAGCGTTCGGGACAGGGGGCGCAAGAGGTGGGGTAACACTGAAGCTTTCTTT
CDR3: CASSVRDRGRKRWGNTEAFF

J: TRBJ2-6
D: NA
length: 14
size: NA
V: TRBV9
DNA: TGTGCCAGCGGCGCCTTGAATGGGGCCAACGTCCTGACTTTC
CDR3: CASGALNGANVLTF

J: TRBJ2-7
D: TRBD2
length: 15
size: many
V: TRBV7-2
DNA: TGTGCCAGCAGCTTAGTTCTAGCGGGAGGGCTGGAGCAGTACTTC
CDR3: CASSLVLAGGLEQYF

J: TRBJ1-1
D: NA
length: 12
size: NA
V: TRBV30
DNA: TGTGCCTGGAGTGTCAGGGCCACTGAAGCGTTCTTT
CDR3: CAWSVRATEAFF

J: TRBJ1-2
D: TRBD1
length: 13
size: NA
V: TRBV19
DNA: TGTGCCCGTACCCCGGACAGGTACTATGGCTACACCTTC
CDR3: CARTPDRYYGYTF

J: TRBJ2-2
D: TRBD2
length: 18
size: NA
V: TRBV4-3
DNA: TGCACCAGTAGCCAAGTTCCAGCGGGAGGGCCGAGGGCTGGGGAGCTGTTTTTT
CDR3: CTSSQVPAGGPRAGELFF

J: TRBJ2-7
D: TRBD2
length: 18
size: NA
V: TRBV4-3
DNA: TGCGTGAGCAGCCAAGCTGTGACGGGGGGTTACATTAGCTACGAGCAGTGCTTC
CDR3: CVSSQAVTGGYISYEQCF

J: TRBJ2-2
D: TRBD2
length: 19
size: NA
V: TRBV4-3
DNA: TGCGCCAGCAGCGTAGTAGCGGGAGGGCTCCGTTCGAACACAGGGGAGCTGTTTTTT
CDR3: CASSVVAGGLRSNTGELFF

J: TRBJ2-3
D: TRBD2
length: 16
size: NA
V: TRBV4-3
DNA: TGCGCCAGCAGTCAAGGTTTTGCGGGAGCCAGCCATACACAGTATTTT
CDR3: CASSQGFAGASHTQYF

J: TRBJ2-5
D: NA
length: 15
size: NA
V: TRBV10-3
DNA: TGTGCTATCAGTGAGTCGGCTATCAGACAAGAGATCCAGTACTTC
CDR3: CAISESAIRQEIQYF

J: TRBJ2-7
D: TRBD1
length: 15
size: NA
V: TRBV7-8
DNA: TGTGCCAGCAGCTGCCCGGGACAGGTACTCTACGAGCAGTACTTC
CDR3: CASSCPGQVLYEQYF

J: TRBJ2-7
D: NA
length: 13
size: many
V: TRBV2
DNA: TGTGCCAGCAGTCCAACCCAGGGGTGGGAGCAGTACTTC
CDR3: CASSPTQGWEQYF

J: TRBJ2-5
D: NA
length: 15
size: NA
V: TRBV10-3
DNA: TGTGCCATTAGTGAGTCGGCTACCATACAAGGGACCCAGTACTTC
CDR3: CAISESATIQGTQYF

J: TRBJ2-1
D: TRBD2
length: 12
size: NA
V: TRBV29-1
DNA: TGCAGCGCCCCATGGGACTACAATGAGCAGTTCTTT
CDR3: CSAPWDYNEQFF

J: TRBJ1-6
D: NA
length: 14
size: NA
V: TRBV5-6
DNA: TGTGCCAGCTGCTTGGTAGCACTGCGATCATCCCTCCACTTT
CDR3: CASCLVALRSSLHF

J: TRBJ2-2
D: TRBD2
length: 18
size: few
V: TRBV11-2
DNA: TGTGCCAGCAGCCCACCCCGAGCGGGAGGCCCGAACACAGGGGAGCCGTTTTTT
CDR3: CASSPPRAGGPNTGEPFF

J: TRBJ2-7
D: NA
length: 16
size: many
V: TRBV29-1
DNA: TGCAGCGTTGAAGATCAAGAGGCCACCCCTTCCTACGAGCAGTACTTC
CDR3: CSVEDQEATPSYEQYF

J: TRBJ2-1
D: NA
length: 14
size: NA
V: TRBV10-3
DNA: TGTCCCACCAGTCCCACGGCGACTCGGGATGAGCAGTTCTTC
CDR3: CPTSPTATRDEQFF

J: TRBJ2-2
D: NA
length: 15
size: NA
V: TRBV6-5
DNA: TGTGCCAGCAGCCCACGGACAGAGTCCACCGGGGAGCTGTTTTTT
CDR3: CASSPRTESTGELFF

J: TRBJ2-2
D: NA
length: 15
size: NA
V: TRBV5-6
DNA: TGTGCCGGCAGATTGACACCCAGAGTCACCAGGGAGCTGTTTTTT
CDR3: CAGRLTPRVTRELFF

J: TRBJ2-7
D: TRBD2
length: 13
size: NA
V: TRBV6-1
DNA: TGTGCCAGCTGCCGACGGGAGGTGTACGAGCAGTACTTC
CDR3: CASCRREVYEQYF

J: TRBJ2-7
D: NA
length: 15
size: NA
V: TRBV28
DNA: TGTGCCAGCAGATCATGCGACAGGATCCGCTACGACCAGTACTTC
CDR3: CASRSCDRIRYDQYF

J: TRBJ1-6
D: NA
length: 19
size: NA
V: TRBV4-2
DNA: TGTGCCAGCAGCCAATTCACCGCGGAAACCCCTCGAGGGAATTCACCCCTCCACTTC
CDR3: CASSQFTAETPRGNSPLHF

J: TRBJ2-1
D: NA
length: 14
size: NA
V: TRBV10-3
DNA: TGTGCCATCAGTCTCACGGCGACCCGGGATGAGCAATACTTC
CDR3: CAISLTATRDEQYF

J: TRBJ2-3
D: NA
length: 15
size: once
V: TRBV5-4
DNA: TGTGCCAATAGCTCGCCCGGGACGGAGGCGGATACGCAGTATTTT
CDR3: CANSSPGTEADTQYF

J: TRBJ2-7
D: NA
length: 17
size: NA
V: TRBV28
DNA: TGCGCCAGCAGCCTCCCTTTGGACGGACGGTACTCCTATGAGCAGTACTTC
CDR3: CASSLPLDGRYSYEQYF